This TCR beta chain was captured by sequencing in a study of cytomegalovirus exposure and HLA in healthy donors (dated by TCRdb to the late 2010s). In the study overall: According to an earlier analysis of a few hundred of the donors, about 190 million T cells yielded 117 million unique TCR beta sequences and about 280 Gb of sequence data. An early release covering some 640 HLA-typed donors comprised approximately 300 gigabases of sequencing data and 85 million to 100 million unique TCR sequences. The genetic ancestry cluster associated with self-reported Caucasian donors included approximately 85% of the roughly 380 genotyped donors. The study was designed to test whether signatures of past pathogen exposure could be identified by cataloging public T cell receptors. The T cell repertoires of 550 to 850 subjects were profiled by immunosequencing and related to cytomegalovirus serostatus. In addition to the first cohort of approximately 670 subjects, a separate validation cohort of 100 to 150 different subjects was used. The study combined high-throughput TCR immunosequencing, statistical association of individual TCRs with disease status, and machine learning to predict cytomegalovirus infection status. In a later analysis, previously published TCR beta repertoires from 550 to 700 donors were re-analyzed and high-resolution HLA genotyping was added so that TCR occurrence patterns could be studied. The later analysis used no new phenotypic data to find candidate immune exposures, relying instead on TCR beta sequences and their occurrence across donors. An earlier analysis of about 620 of the donors applied high-throughput TCR beta sequencing to assess whether each TCR beta V gene segment acted as functional or pseudogenic. Donor age, sex, ethnicity and CMV serostatus were collected together with the repertoire data. Genome-wide SNP genotypes for about 65% of the roughly 670 donors were used in a later genetic analysis, which treated that subset as a discovery cohort. Every discovery cohort repertoire had been produced on one sequencing platform. Class I and class II HLA loci were covered by the typing at four-digit resolution. The number of typed donors differed by locus: about 620-640 for A, B, C, DRB1 and DQB1; 522 for DQA1; some 610 for DPA1; and some 450 for DPB1. Because of strong linkage in the cohort, roughly five DR-DQ haplotypes were treated as single units for association and clustering. Among almost 400 genotyped donors of the cohort, an average of around 240,000 unique TCR beta nucleotide sequences were sequenced per donor, roughly 18% of them non-productive.

Library preparation used the immunoSEQ multiplex PCR assay. For the multiplex PCR, a mixture combining 60 forward primers for TCR Vbeta segments and 13 reverse primers for TCR Jbeta segments was used. A multiplex PCR assay on genomic DNA amplified the CDR3 region of rearranged TCR beta genes. The amplified TCR beta libraries were sequenced on the Illumina HiSeq System as 87-base-pair reads. As for the original processing: A later analysis counted tens of millions of unique TCR beta chains across the 550 to 700 repertoires, and some 11 million of these chains were shared by at least two donors. Raw reads were error-corrected and collapsed into unique sequences with a nearest-neighbor algorithm that merged closely related sequences to remove PCR and sequencing errors. CDR3 sequences were aligned to IMGT reference sequences to assign V, D and J gene segments. For a sequence to be retained, at least a six-nucleotide match to both a V gene segment and a J gene segment was required. A rearrangement counted as productive if the CDR3 had no stop codons and remained in frame with V and J, and every other rearrangement counted as non-productive. Following IMGT convention, CDR3 was defined as the stretch from the second conserved V-encoded cysteine to the conserved J-encoded phenylalanine. The earlier analysis of approximately 590 of the donors excluded any sequence lacking an unambiguous match to a single V gene segment. In an earlier analysis of approximately 500 of the donors, a V segment was called functional when productive rearrangements were above 56.7%, and segregating when the standard deviation between donors exceeded 5%. A statistical classification framework was built for diagnosing cytomegalovirus status from the catalog of TCR beta chain sequences. In a later analysis, V and J genes were assigned by comparing TCR nucleotide sequences against IMGT/GENE-DB human TR gene sequences. Using the TCRdist pipeline, a later analysis assigned CDR3 sequences along with most-parsimonious VDJ recombination scenarios. In a later analysis, every TCR beta chain was defined by the combination of its CDR3 amino acid sequence and its V-gene family, and reads without a unique V-gene family were dropped. A later analysis removed 592 highly shared, low-generation-probability nucleotide sequences to deal with suspected cross-contamination and a sequencing artifact. For each public chain, a later analysis derived a clonal expansion index from normalized ranks of inferred template counts within each repertoire. In a later analysis, generation probabilities were computed using a VDJ recombination model fitted to out-of-frame rearrangements, and the results were checked against IGoR. In a later analysis, TCR-TCR, TCR-HLA and TCR-CMV co-occurrence was scored with hypergeometric tests, and a repertoire-size bias correction was applied to TCR pairs. False discovery rates were estimated in a later analysis by permuting HLA or CMV assignments 20 times. In a later analysis, co-occurring TCRs were grouped using DBSCAN, and TCRdist sequence similarity was added for clustering within HLA-allele-positive subsets. Repertoires with fewer than 30,000 or more than 120,000 public chains were left out of co-occurrence clustering, as were four to six repertoires with anomalous nucleotide sharing. Held by TCRdb, this immuneACCESS table contains in-frame sequences only and omits some clones. Under half of the omission traces to an unresolved V gene where checked; the cause of the rest is unknown. V, J and clone size were drawn from that table, and D and trimming were deduced from the DNA. For this sample the table gives some 97,000 clones, of which over 60% were detected only once. Roughly 3.7% of the sample lies in the top ten.

Broader findings and caveats from the paper: The sequencing pipeline was judged likely to have produced a cluster of highly shared sequence variants as a technical artifact. According to a later analysis, most CMV-associated TCR beta chains appeared to be HLA-restricted, and the HLA associations seemed to be driven largely by CMV exposure. In vitro tests confirmed that a few of the cytomegalovirus-associated TCR beta chains recognize cytomegalovirus antigens. Assigning TCR associations to individual alleles was difficult when HLA alleles, especially DR and DQ, strongly co-occurred. According to a later analysis, parvovirus B19, influenza, CMV and Epstein-Barr virus appeared linked to several top co-occurrence clusters. A later genetic analysis associated a missense DCLRE1C variant with V-gene and J-gene trimming of TCR beta chains, and an independent cohort replicated the association. A further reported finding was that TCR beta sequences accurately predicted the HLA-A and HLA-B alleles for most subjects in the first cohort. The authors suggested that the approach could potentially be generalized to other disease states and immunological phenotypes. The presence/absence analyses assumed that sequencing depth was roughly uniform across donors, and that assumption may not be true. The only immune exposure information available for the cohort was CMV serostatus. Linkage disequilibrium might explain the correlated functional status among segregating V segments, but an unknown experimental factor could not be excluded. Most TCR sequences were seen in very few donors, while some public TCRs were found in many individuals. Only TCR beta chains were sequenced in this cohort, and the absence of alpha or paired-chain data limited detectable features. Some IMGT-functional V segments, including TRBV6-2 and TRBV6-3, could not be distinguished by the 87-base-pair reads and were therefore excluded. Compared with the 666-donor mean, donors in an Asian-associated ancestry cluster had fewer N-insertions in productive TCRs, according to a later genetic analysis. In a later analysis, HLA-associated TCR beta chains were found to be more clonally expanded and to have lower generation probabilities than equally common non-associated chains. Because HLA typing was missing for some donors at each locus, association tests included only the typed subset. In both the original and validation cohorts, the classifier was reported to diagnose cytomegalovirus status with high specificity and sensitivity. In a later analysis, TCR association rates were found to vary across HLA loci, with the most associated TCRs seen for DRB1 alleles and the fewest for HLA-C alleles. In an earlier analysis of 450 to 750 of the donors, most TCR beta V segments appeared in productive rearrangements about 87% or about 30% of the time, broadly matching IMGT annotations. A later analysis associated 15,000 to 20,000 TCR beta sequences with specific HLA alleles at a false discovery rate of 0.05. Because counts were too low, about 18 rarely observed V segments, including chromosome 9 orphons, were left out of the earlier analysis of roughly 600 of the donors. The study listed around 160 TCR beta chains as associated with cytomegalovirus.

The CDR3 goes from the cysteine to the phenylalanine over 15 residues. The kept DNA is CDR3 alone, 45 bases in frame from the first base. The germline ends are 15 bases apart after V is trimmed by 2 bases and J by 5 bases. From a lookup of the germline V gene, CDR1 and CDR2 are MGHRA and YSYEKL. With regard to this clone: No antigen is known for it. Qualities for individual bases were not recorded, and no much larger clone is one base off.

The cohort consisted of hundreds of healthy bone marrow donors. Cohort members were all nominally healthy when sampled, although unrecorded immune exposures were likely present. The donor tested CMV seropositive, placing the donor among the roughly 300 seropositive members of the cohort. A peripheral blood sample was collected from each donor, and TCR beta sequencing was performed on peripheral blood mononuclear cells. Genomic DNA extraction from the blood cell samples was performed with the Qiagen DNeasy Blood Extraction Kit. In this chain, TRBV4-1 is recombined with TRBJ1-1; the D gene cannot be resolved reliably. This receptor was obtained from a female donor in good health and CMV-seropositive. The specimen was PBMCs. The nucleotides are TGCGCCAGCAGCCAAAGCCAAGGTAGAGGGACTGAAGCTTTCTTT. Translated, it reads CASSQSQGRGTEAFF.